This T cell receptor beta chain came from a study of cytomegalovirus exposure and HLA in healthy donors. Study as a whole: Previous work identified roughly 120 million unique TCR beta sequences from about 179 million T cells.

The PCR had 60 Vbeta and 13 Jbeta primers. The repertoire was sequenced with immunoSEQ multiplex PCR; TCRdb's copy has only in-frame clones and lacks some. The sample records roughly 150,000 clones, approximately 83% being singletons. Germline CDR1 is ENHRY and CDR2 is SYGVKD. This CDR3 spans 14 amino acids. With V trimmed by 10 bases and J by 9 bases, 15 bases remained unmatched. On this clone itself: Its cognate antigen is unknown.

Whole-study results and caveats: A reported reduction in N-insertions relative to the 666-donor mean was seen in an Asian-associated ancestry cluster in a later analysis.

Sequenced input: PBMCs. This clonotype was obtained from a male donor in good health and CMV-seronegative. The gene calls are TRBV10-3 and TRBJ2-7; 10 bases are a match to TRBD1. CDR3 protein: CANSPRDRGGVQYF. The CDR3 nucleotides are TGTGCCAACTCCCCCCGGGACAGGGGAGGAGTGCAGTACTTC.